This T cell receptor (beta chain) was found in a study of T cells after posttransplantation cyclophosphamide. Study-level findings and limits: Recipient CMV seropositivity and CMV reactivation strongly tracked TRB clonality. Later blood repertoires were often dominated by clones from the donor CD8+ memory compartment. TRB overlap between skin or GI tissue T cells and blood was limited.

On the day of bone marrow donation, the related graft donor provided peripheral blood. Concerning this clone: The antigen is unknown.

Some clones are missing from TCRdb's copy, which holds only in-frame ones; the method was immunoSEQ multiplex PCR. This table holds just over 65,000 clones, 80% to 95% found once. This receptor was taken from a woman in her 30s in good health and a related stem cell transplant donor. Sequenced material: PBMCs.

CDR3 bases: TGCGCCAGCAGTCAATCGGGACAGGGAGTAGGCCTCAATAATCAGCCCCAGCATTTT. Translating gives CASSQSGQGVGLNNQPQHF. The chain carries TRBV23-1 and TRBJ1-5; 9 nucleotides line up with TRBD1. TRBV23-1 is assigned to the ORF class and has an uncertain function. The CDR3 totals 19 residues. V lost 0 bases to trimming and J lost 4 bases; unmatched junction nucleotides: 13.